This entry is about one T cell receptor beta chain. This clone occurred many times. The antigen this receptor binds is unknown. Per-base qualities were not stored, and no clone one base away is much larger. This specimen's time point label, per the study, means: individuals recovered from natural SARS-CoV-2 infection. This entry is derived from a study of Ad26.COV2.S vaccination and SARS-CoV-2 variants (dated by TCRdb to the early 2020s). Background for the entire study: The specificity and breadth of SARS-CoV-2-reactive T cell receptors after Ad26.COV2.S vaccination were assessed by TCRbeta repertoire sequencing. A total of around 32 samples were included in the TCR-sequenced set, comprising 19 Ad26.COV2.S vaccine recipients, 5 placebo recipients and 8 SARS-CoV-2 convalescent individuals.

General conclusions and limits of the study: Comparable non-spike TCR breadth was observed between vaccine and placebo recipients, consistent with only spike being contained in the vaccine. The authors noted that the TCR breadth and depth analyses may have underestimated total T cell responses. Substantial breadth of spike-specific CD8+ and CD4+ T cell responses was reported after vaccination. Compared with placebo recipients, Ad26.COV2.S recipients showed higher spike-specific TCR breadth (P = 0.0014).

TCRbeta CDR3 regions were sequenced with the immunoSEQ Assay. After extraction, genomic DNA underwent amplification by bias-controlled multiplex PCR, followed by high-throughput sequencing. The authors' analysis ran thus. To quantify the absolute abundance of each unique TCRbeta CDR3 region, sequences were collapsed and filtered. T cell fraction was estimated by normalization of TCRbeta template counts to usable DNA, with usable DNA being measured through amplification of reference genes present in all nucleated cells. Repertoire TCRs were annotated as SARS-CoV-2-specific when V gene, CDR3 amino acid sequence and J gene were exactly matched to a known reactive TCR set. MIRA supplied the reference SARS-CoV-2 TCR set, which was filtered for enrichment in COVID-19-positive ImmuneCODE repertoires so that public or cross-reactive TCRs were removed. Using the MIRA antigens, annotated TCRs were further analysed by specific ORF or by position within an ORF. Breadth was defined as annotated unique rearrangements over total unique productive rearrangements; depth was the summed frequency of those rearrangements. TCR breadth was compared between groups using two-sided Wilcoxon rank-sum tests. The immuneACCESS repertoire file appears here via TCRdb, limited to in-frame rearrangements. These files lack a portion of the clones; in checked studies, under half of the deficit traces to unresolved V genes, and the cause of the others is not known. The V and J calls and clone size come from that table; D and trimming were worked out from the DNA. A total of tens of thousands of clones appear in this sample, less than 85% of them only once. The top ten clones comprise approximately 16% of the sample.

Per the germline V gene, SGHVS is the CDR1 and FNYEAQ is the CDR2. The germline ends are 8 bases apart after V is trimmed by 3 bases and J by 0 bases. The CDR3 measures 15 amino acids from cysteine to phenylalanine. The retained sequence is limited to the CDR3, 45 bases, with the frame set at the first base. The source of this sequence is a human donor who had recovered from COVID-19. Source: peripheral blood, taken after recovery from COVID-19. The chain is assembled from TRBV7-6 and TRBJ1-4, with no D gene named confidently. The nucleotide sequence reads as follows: TGTGCCAGCAGCTTGAGGAAAGCAACTAATGAAAAACTGTTTTTT. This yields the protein CASSLRKATNEKLFF. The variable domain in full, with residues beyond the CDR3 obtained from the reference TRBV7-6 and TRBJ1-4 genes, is GAGVSQSPRYKVTKRGQDVALRCDPISGHVSLYWYRQALGQGPEFLTYFNYEAQQDKSGLPNDRFSAERPEGSISTLTIQRTEQRDSAMYRCASSLRKATNEKLFFGSGTQLSVL.